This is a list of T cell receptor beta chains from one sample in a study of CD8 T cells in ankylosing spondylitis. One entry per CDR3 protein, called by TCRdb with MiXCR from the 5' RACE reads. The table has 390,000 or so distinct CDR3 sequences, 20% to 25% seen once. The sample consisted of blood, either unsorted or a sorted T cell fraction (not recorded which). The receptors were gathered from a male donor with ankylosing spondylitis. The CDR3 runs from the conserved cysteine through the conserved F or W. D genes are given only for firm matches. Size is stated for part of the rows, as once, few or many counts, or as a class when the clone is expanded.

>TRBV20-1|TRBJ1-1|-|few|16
TGCAGTGCGTTCGGACCCGGTGGGCAGCGAAACACTGAAGCTTTCTTT
CSAFGPGGQRNTEAFF
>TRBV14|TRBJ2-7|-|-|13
TGTCCCAGCAGCCAAGATCTAAGCTACGAGCAGTACTTC
CPSSQDLSYEQYF
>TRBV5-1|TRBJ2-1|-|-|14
TGCGCCAGCAGCTTGGGGACTAACGACAATGAGCAGTTCTTC
CASSLGTNDNEQFF
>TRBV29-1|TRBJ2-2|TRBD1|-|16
TGCAGCGTTGAAAGCGACAGGGGGCCGAACACCGGGGAGCTGTTTTTT
CSVESDRGPNTGELFF
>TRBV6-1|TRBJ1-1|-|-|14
TGTGCCAGCGCCAAACAGGGCAAAAACACTGAAGCTTTCTTT
CASAKQGKNTEAFF
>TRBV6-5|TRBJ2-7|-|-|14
TGTGCCAGCAGTTACTCGAGCGGCGGTTACGAGCAGTACTTC
CASSYSSGGYEQYF
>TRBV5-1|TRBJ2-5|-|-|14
TGCGCCAGCAGCTTGGTGAGGGCCGGGGAGACCCAGTACTTC
CASSLVRAGETQYF
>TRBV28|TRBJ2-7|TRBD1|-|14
TGTGCCAGCAGTTTGGGGGACAGAACCTACGAGCAGTACTTC
CASSLGDRTYEQYF
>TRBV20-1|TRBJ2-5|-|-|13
TGCAGTGCTAGTCTAGCGAATCAAGAGACCCAGTACTTC
CSASLANQETQYF
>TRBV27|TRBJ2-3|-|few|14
TGTGCCAGCAGTTTAGGGACCCCCACAGATACGCAGTATTTT
CASSLGTPTDTQYF
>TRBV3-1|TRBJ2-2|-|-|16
TGTGCCAGCAGCCATTACGCAGGAGGGAGGACCGGGGAGCTGTTTTTT
CASSHYAGGRTGELFF
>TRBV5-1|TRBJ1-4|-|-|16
TGCGCCAGCAGCTTGATGGCAGCAGGGCCGCATGAAAAACTGTTTTTT
CASSLMAAGPHEKLFF
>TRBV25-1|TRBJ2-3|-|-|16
TGTGCCAGCAGTGACCTCGAGGGGGGGGAACCAGATACGCAGTATTTT
CASSDLEGGEPDTQYF
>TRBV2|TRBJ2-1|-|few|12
TGTGCCAGCGCAATGCTATACAATGAGCAGTTCTTC
CASAMLYNEQFF
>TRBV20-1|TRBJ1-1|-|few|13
TGCAGTGCTACCGCAGTCGGGGGGCGAAGAGCTTTCTTT
CSATAVGGRRAFF
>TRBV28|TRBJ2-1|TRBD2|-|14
TGTGCCAGCAGACTGGGACTAGCCTACAATGAGCAGTTCTTC
CASRLGLAYNEQFF
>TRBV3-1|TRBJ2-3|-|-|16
TGTGCCAGCAGCCAAGATACCTGGAGTCCCACAGATACGCAGTATTTT
CASSQDTWSPTDTQYF
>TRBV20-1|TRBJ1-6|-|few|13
TGCAGTGCTAGGCGTCGGGACCCCTCACCCCTCCACTTT
CSARRRDPSPLHF
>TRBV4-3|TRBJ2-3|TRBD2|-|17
TGCGCCAGCAGCCGACCCCTGGCGGGAGGGCCCTCAGATACGCAGTATTTT
CASSRPLAGGPSDTQYF
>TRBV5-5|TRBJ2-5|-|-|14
TGTGCCAGCAGCTTCCTCGCAGGAGGAGAGACCCAGTACTTC
CASSFLAGGETQYF
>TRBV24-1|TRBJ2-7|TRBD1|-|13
TGTGCCACCAGTGCCCGGGACAGCTACGAGCAGTACTTC
CATSARDSYEQYF
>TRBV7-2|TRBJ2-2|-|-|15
TGTGCCAGCAGCTTAGGGGGCTTTAGTGCCGGGGAGCTGTTTTTT
CASSLGGFSAGELFF
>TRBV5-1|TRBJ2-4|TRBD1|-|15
TGCGCCAGCAGCCCCAACAGGGGGCAGGGAAACATTCAGTACTTC
CASSPNRGQGNIQYF
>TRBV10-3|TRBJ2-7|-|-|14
TGTGCCATCAGTGAAACCGGGCTCTCCTACGAGCAGTACTTC
CAISETGLSYEQYF
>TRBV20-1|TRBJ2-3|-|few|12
TGCAGTGCTAACCCGTTTGTCGATACGCAGTATTTT
CSANPFVDTQYF
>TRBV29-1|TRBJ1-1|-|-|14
TGCAGCGTTGTGGTCCAGAGACCGGGCACTGAAGCTTTCTTT
CSVVVQRPGTEAFF
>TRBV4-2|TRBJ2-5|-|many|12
TGTGCCAGCAGCCGCGTAGGGGAGACCCAGTACTTC
CASSRVGETQYF
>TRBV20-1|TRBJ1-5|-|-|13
TGCAGTGCTGAGAGATATAGCAATCAGCCCCAGCATTTT
CSAERYSNQPQHF
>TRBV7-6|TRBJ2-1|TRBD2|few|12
TGTGCCAGCAGCTTTACAGGACTAGAACCAGTCTTC
CASSFTGLEPVF
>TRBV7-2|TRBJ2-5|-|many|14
TGTGCCAGCAGTACGGGACGATCAGTGGAGACCCAGTACTTC
CASSTGRSVETQYF
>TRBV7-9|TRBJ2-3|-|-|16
TGTGCCAGCAGCTTATATAGCGGAGGTTTCACAGATACGCAGTATTTT
CASSLYSGGFTDTQYF
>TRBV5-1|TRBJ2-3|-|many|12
TGCGCCAGCAGCCGGGACACAGATACGCAGTATTTT
CASSRDTDTQYF
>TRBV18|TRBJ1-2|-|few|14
TGTGCCAGCTCCATCAACGGGGAGAGGGACGGCTACACCTTC
CASSINGERDGYTF
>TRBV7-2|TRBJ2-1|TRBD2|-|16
TGTGCCAGCAGCTTATGGACTAGCGGGATTATAGATGAGCAGTTCTTC
CASSLWTSGIIDEQFF
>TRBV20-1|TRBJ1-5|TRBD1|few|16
TGCAGTGCGGTACCGGGACAGGGGGCGCGTAATCAGCCCCAGCATTTT
CSAVPGQGARNQPQHF
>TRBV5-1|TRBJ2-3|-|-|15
TGCGCCAGCAGCCTGCAGTGGGGCGGCACAGATACGCAGTATTTT
CASSLQWGGTDTQYF
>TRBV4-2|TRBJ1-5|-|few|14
TGTGCCAGCAGCCAACCGATGGAGAATCAGCCCCAGCATTTT
CASSQPMENQPQHF
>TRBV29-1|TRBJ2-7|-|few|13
TGCAGCGCCAAACAGGGTGGGGTCTACGAGCAGTACTTC
CSAKQGGVYEQYF
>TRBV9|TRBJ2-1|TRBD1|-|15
TGTGCCAGCAGCGTAGCCCCGGGACAGATTGGTGAGCAGTTCTTC
CASSVAPGQIGEQFF
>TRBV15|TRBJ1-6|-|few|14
TGTGCCACCAGCCTCGACAGCCATAATTCACCCCTCCACTTT
CATSLDSHNSPLHF